The rows below give T cell receptor beta chains drawn from one sample of a study of blood T cell repertoires in COVID-19. This table comes from immunoSEQ multiplex PCR, and its TCRdb copy is limited to in-frame clones, with some not included. This table holds some 80,000 clones, roughly 91% found once. Sequences were obtained from peripheral blood. These receptors all come from a human donor in a cohort sampled during active COVID-19. Both conserved end residues are part of each CDR3. The D gene is left open where the match is weak. Clone size is not always given. Where it is, it says once, few, many or a class for expanded clones.

abundance,v_gene,j_gene,d_gene,CDR3aa,CDR3nt
many,TRBV5-1,TRBJ2-7,NA,CASKKGAEDSLQYF,TGCGCCAGCAAAAAAGGGGCTGAGGACAGTTTGCAGTACTTC
NA,TRBV6-4,TRBJ2-2,TRBD1,CASSDRRQGNTGELFF,TGTGCCAGCAGTGACAGGAGACAGGGGAACACCGGGGAGCTGTTTTTT
NA,TRBV5-1,TRBJ2-5,NA,CASSLGTGQETQYF,TGCGCCAGCAGCTTGGGAACAGGCCAAGAGACCCAGTACTTC
NA,TRBV10-3,TRBJ2-4,NA,CAISPSGGLAKNIQYF,TGTGCCATCAGCCCAAGTGGAGGGTTAGCCAAAAACATTCAGTACTTC
NA,TRBV15,TRBJ1-4,TRBD1,CATSRDDRANEKLFF,TGTGCCACCAGCAGAGATGACAGGGCTAATGAAAAACTGTTTTTT
NA,TRBV27,TRBJ1-1,TRBD1,CASSSPRDRATEAFF,TGTGCCAGCAGTTCGCCCCGGGACAGGGCCACTGAAGCTTTCTTT
NA,TRBV6-5,TRBJ2-7,TRBD2,CASRLAGPYEQYF,TGTGCCAGCAGACTAGCGGGACCCTACGAGCAGTACTTC
NA,TRBV6-5,TRBJ2-5,NA,CASRGTQTQETQYF,TGTGCCAGCAGGGGGACTCAAACCCAAGAGACCCAGTACTTC
few,TRBV5-1,TRBJ2-5,TRBD2,CASSSSQTSGAKVTQYF,TGCGCCAGCAGCTCCTCTCAGACTAGCGGCGCCAAAGTGACCCAGTACTTC
once,TRBV6-5,TRBJ1-2,NA,CASSLRQVRLNGYTF,TGTGCCAGCAGTTTAAGACAGGTTAGACTTAATGGCTACACCTTC
NA,TRBV5-1,TRBJ1-6,TRBD1,CASSGGQGALNSPLHF,TGCGCCAGCAGCGGGGGACAGGGGGCCCTTAATTCACCCCTCCACTTT
NA,TRBV4-3,TRBJ1-5,TRBD1,CASSQRAGTGASNQPQHF,TGCGCCAGCAGCCAACGGGCCGGGACAGGAGCTAGCAATCAGCCCCAGCATTTT
NA,TRBV12-3/TRBV12-4,TRBJ2-5,NA,CASGTSPKETQYF,TGTGCCAGTGGGACTTCGCCTAAAGAGACCCAGTACTTC
NA,TRBV5-1,TRBJ2-5,NA,CASSFITGQETQYF,TGCGCCAGCAGCTTTATCACAGGACAAGAGACCCAGTACTTC
few,TRBV5-1,TRBJ2-7,TRBD1,CASSIYRGEQYF,TGCGCCAGCAGCATTTACAGGGGCGAGCAGTACTTC
NA,TRBV12-5,TRBJ2-2,TRBD1,CASGLSQGAIGELFF,TGTGCTAGTGGTTTATCCCAGGGGGCGATCGGGGAGCTGTTTTTT
NA,TRBV6-5,TRBJ2-3,TRBD1,CASSPTGVGTDTQYF,TGTGCCAGCTCTCCGACAGGGGTCGGCACAGATACGCAGTATTTT
NA,TRBV10-2,TRBJ2-7,NA,CASIKGTGFEQYF,TGCGCCAGCATCAAAGGAACAGGGTTTGAGCAGTACTTC
NA,TRBV5-1,TRBJ1-4,NA,CASSFTGQREKLFF,TGCGCCAGCAGCTTTACCGGACAACGGGAAAAACTGTTTTTT
NA,TRBV11-2,TRBJ2-7,TRBD2,CASSLDPREMGKYF,TGTGCCAGCAGCTTAGATCCGCGGGAGATGGGAAAGTACTTC
NA,TRBV5-8,TRBJ1-4,NA,CASSLRGQADEKLFF,TGTGCCAGCAGCTTGAGGGGACAAGCGGATGAAAAACTGTTTTTT
NA,TRBV30,TRBJ2-5,TRBD2,CAWSVGLAQETQYF,TGTGCCTGGAGTGTAGGACTAGCTCAGGAGACCCAGTACTTC
NA,TRBV5-6,TRBJ2-3,TRBD1,CASSLTTGGYTDTQYF,TGTGCCAGCAGCTTGACGACAGGGGGTTACACAGATACGCAGTATTTT
NA,TRBV7-2,TRBJ1-1,NA,CASRYRKNTEAFF,TGTGCCAGCAGGTACAGGAAGAACACTGAAGCTTTCTTT
NA,TRBV19,TRBJ2-7,NA,CASSIAAQGDYEQYF,TGTGCCAGTAGTATAGCCGCACAGGGTGACTACGAGCAGTACTTC
NA,TRBV2,TRBJ1-5,TRBD1,CASRDRGNRNQPQHF,TGTGCCAGCAGGGACAGGGGGAACCGCAATCAGCCCCAGCATTTT
NA,TRBV5-1,TRBJ2-5,TRBD1,CASSSRTGIVEETQYF,TGCGCCAGCAGCTCAAGGACAGGGATAGTAGAAGAGACCCAGTACTTC
NA,TRBV11-2,TRBJ2-3,NA,CASSLGDFHTDTQYF,TGTGCCAGCAGCTTAGGGGACTTCCACACAGATACGCAGTATTTT
NA,TRBV6-4,TRBJ1-6,NA,CASSDSVENNSPLHF,TGTGCCAGCAGTGACTCTGTAGAAAATAATTCACCCCTCCACTTT
once,TRBV18,TRBJ1-1,NA,CASSPVGKRGHTEAFF,TGTGCCAGCTCACCGGTGGGCAAAAGGGGTCACACTGAAGCTTTCTTT
NA,TRBV2,TRBJ2-5,TRBD1,CASSETGTGKETQYF,TGTGCCAGCAGTGAAACGGGGACAGGGAAAGAGACCCAGTACTTC
NA,TRBV6-5,TRBJ1-1,NA,CASSPGQGSNTEAFF,TGTGCCAGCAGCCCCGGGCAGGGGTCGAACACTGAAGCTTTCTTT
NA,TRBV6-2/TRBV6-3,TRBJ2-7,TRBD1,CASSYQRQGPQQNYEQYF,TGTGCCAGCAGTTATCAACGACAGGGGCCCCAGCAGAACTACGAGCAGTACTTC
NA,TRBV6-5,TRBJ2-1,NA,CASSYSQGGDEQFF,TGTGCCAGCAGTTACTCGCAGGGGGGCGATGAGCAGTTCTTC
NA,TRBV3-1/TRBV3-2,TRBJ2-1,NA,CASSQGGLPIGEQFF,TGTGCCAGCAGCCAAGGCGGACTCCCCATTGGGGAGCAGTTCTTC
NA,TRBV9,TRBJ2-1,TRBD2,CASSVIAGGSYNEQFF,TGTGCCAGCAGCGTAATAGCGGGGGGCTCCTACAATGAGCAGTTCTTC
NA,TRBV27,TRBJ2-7,NA,CASSLLPPRGLTYEQYF,TGTGCCAGCAGTTTATTGCCCCCCCGTGGGCTAACCTACGAGCAGTACTTC